The sequence of this T cell receptor beta chain was determined in a study of human T cells and chemical hapten exposure. Broader study findings: Having alopecia, the donors may differ immunologically from healthy people.

Germline lookup yields CDR1 MNHEY and CDR2 SMNVEV (reference sequence). The CDR3 runs to 15 residues. As originally analysed: Counts of TCRs in each sample centred on a median of approximately 96,000 and extended from around 24,000 to 710,000. A single record per CDR3 protein comes from TCRdb applying MiXCR to the RACE reads. These V and J calls derive from TCRdb rather than the authors' analysis. This table has 250,000 to 300,000 distinct CDR3 sequences, roughly 7.7% appearing once. Time point denoted: pre-sensitization, week 0. Treatment denoted: therapeutic diphenylcyclopropenone sensitization with weekly scalp DPC. A word on this clonotype: Its antigen remains unidentified. Its ends do not fully match the called genes, so a read error is possible.

The chain couples TRBV27 to TRBJ1-5, with TRBD1 matching 9 bases. The source material was whole blood, sampled in connection with sensitization to the hapten diphenylcyclopropenone (DPC). The TCR was taken from a man aged 18 to 35 with alopecia areata. Some clones in this sample may be carry-over from other donors' samples. DNA for the CDR3: TGTGTCAGCAGAAGGACAGGGGAGGGCAATCAGCCCCAGCATTTT. It codes for CVSRRTGEGNQPQHF.